A selection of T cell receptor beta chains follows, all from one sample in a study of control samples from healthy donors and cancer patients. TCRdb's copy holds only in-frame clones and misses some; the assay was immunoSEQ multiplex PCR. This sample has under 100,000 clones, with about 87% found just once. Specimen: blood. Every receptor here comes from a woman in her 70s in good health. Each CDR3 is given with its conserved first and last residue. D genes are given only for firm matches. Clone size is shown for a subset of rows, as once, few, many or a class of expanded clone.

TRBV10-2	.	14	TRBD2	TRBJ2-1	CASRELAEGTEQFF	TGCGCCAGCAGGGAACTAGCGGAGGGTACTGAGCAGTTCTTC
TRBV7-8	few	16	.	TRBJ1-5	CASSLEGGLMNQPQHF	TGTGCCAGCAGCTTAGAAGGGGGACTTATGAATCAGCCCCAGCATTTT
TRBV18	.	15	.	TRBJ1-6	CASSPVNPGNSPLHF	TGTGCCAGCTCACCGGTGAACCCAGGGAATTCACCCCTCCACTTT
TRBV4-3	few	17	TRBD2	TRBJ2-3	CASSQEPPGGLSVTQYF	TGCGCCAGCAGCCAAGAACCCCCGGGAGGGCTTTCTGTTACGCAGTATTTT
TRBV6-2/TRBV6-3	.	12	.	TRBJ2-3	CASSYMGDTQYF	TGTGCCAGCAGTTACATGGGGGATACGCAGTATTTT
TRBV18	.	15	TRBD1	TRBJ1-1	CASSRQGGEHTEAFF	TGTGCCAGCTCACGACAGGGGGGAGAGCACACTGAAGCTTTCTTT
TRBV5-1	.	14	.	TRBJ1-3	CASSLEGSGNTIYF	TGCGCCAGCAGCTTGGAGGGCTCTGGAAACACCATATATTTT
TRBV9	.	15	TRBD2	TRBJ2-7	CASSVGAGGPREQYF	TGTGCCAGCAGCGTAGGGGCGGGAGGGCCCCGCGAGCAGTACTTC
TRBV24-1	.	13	.	TRBJ1-2	CATSAPDSYGYTF	TGTGCCACCAGTGCCCCAGACAGCTATGGCTACACCTTC
TRBV18	.	16	TRBD2	TRBJ2-3	CASSPLGLAGADTQYF	TGTGCCAGCTCACCCTTGGGACTAGCGGGAGCAGATACGCAGTATTTT
TRBV4-3	.	15	.	TRBJ1-5	CASSQDYGGNQPQHF	TGCGCCAGCAGCCAAGATTACGGGGGCAATCAGCCCCAGCATTTT
TRBV28	.	14	TRBD1	TRBJ1-1	CASSGDRRATEAFF	TGTGCCAGCAGCGGGGACAGGCGTGCCACTGAAGCTTTCTTT
TRBV5-1	.	17	TRBD2	TRBJ2-1	CASSLALLAGEPNEQFF	TGCGCCAGCAGCTTGGCTCTACTAGCGGGGGAGCCCAATGAGCAGTTCTTC
TRBV27	.	15	TRBD1	TRBJ1-1	CASSGKGTGGRRAFF	TGTGCCAGCTCAGGAAAGGGGACAGGGGGCCGGCGGGCTTTCTTT
TRBV7-8	.	15	TRBD2	TRBJ2-5	CASSRLAGERETQYF	TGTGCCAGCAGCCGCCTAGCGGGAGAGAGAGAGACCCAGTACTTC
TRBV6-5	once	14	.	TRBJ1-5	CASSYETHREPQHF	TGTGCCAGCAGTTACGAAACCCACAGGGAGCCCCAGCATTTT
TRBV6-5	.	15	.	TRBJ1-6	CASSYGGSRGSPLHF	TGTGCCAGCAGTTACGGGGGCTCTAGGGGTTCACCCCTCCACTTT
TRBV3-1/TRBV3-2	.	18	TRBD1	TRBJ1-3	CASSRSRAKQGTGNTIYF	TGTGCCAGCAGCCGAAGCAGGGCAAAACAGGGGACTGGAAACACCATATATTTT
TRBV5-1	.	11	.	TRBJ1-1	CASSFQGEAFF	TGCGCCAGCAGCTTTCAGGGGGAAGCTTTCTTT
TRBV19	.	14	.	TRBJ1-2	CASIAAEGVGGYTF	TGTGCCAGTATAGCTGCCGAGGGGGTCGGTGGCTACACCTTC
TRBV5-6	.	15	.	TRBJ1-6	CASSSPGGFNSPLHF	TGTGCCAGCAGCTCTCCCGGGGGATTTAATTCACCCCTCCACTTT
TRBV4-1	.	16	.	TRBJ1-4	CASSQDFGPRGEKLFF	TGCGCCAGCAGCCAAGATTTCGGACCACGGGGGGAAAAACTGTTTTTT
TRBV4-1	.	18	TRBD2	TRBJ2-5	CASSQDYLGLASQETQYF	TGCGCCAGCAGCCAAGATTATTTAGGACTAGCATCCCAAGAGACCCAGTACTTC
TRBV9	once	17	.	TRBJ2-3	CASSVHDYSASTDTQYF	TGTGCCAGCAGCGTCCACGACTACAGTGCTAGTACAGATACGCAGTATTTT